The next 28 T cell receptor beta chains were all read from a single sample in a study of blood T cell repertoires in COVID-19. Profiling relied on immunoSEQ multiplex PCR, and the TCRdb table lists in-frame clones only, not all of them. The data contain about 150,000 clones, more than 75% of them singletons. The material sequenced was peripheral blood. The receptor set was obtained from a human donor with acute or convalescent COVID-19. The donor label of this sample is uncertain.

The V and J genes are TRBV6-5 and TRBJ1-2; the D is unclear. The CDR3 contains 14 residues. Trimming left V 4 bases short and J 1 base short, with 10 bases between. Germline CDR1 reads MNHEY; CDR2 reads SVGAGI. CDR3 in DNA: TGTGCCAGCAGTTCTTCCACAAATAACTATGGCTACACCTTC. It encodes CASSSSTNNYGYTF.

This sequence joins TRBV6-5 and TRBJ1-1, with TRBD1 matching 7 bases. Losses at the gene ends were 6 bases for V and 1 base for J; bases not matched to a gene: 5. The CDR3 is 14 residues long. Germline-derived CDR1 and CDR2 are MNHEY and SVGAGI. CDR3 sequence (DNA): TGTGCCAGCAGGCTGAGGACAGGGAACACTGAAGCTTTCTTT. It codes for CASRLRTGNTEAFF.

The rearrangement links TRBV9 to TRBJ2-2, with a weak D call TRBD2 (5 bases). Germline-derived CDR1 and CDR2 are SGDLS and YYNGEE. V was pared by 2 bases and J by 7 bases, with 12 bases between. The CDR3 extends over 14 amino acids. CDR3 bases: TGTGCCAGCAGCGTTGCCGGGGTCGGCGGGGAGCTGTTTTTT. Protein sequence: CASSVAGVGGELFF. Looking up the rest from reference TRBV9 and TRBJ2-2 gives the full variable domain: DSGVTQTPKHLITATGQRVTLRCSPRSGDLSVYWYQQSLDQGLQFLIQYYNGEERAKGNILERFSAQQFPDLHSELNLSSLELGDSALYFCASSVAGVGGELFFGEGSRLTVL.

CDR3: CARSYPEDRVVDGYTF. CDR3 DNA: TGTGCCAGAAGCTATCCAGAGGACAGGGTGGTAGATGGCTACACCTTC. The rearrangement uses TRBV5-3 and TRBJ1-2; TRBD1 agrees at 8 bases. TRBV5-3 is an open reading frame, and its role is uncertain. V lost 3 bases, J lost 6 bases, and 13 bases stayed unmatched. The CDR3 is made up of 16 amino acids.

The chain employs TRBV6-2 or TRBV6-3 and TRBJ2-2, with 8 bases matching TRBD2. The CDR3 is 14 residues long. Germline V lookup: CDR1 MNHEY, CDR2 SVGEGT. V trimming: 4 bases; J trimming: 5 bases; junction bases outside the gene matches: 3. The CDR3 reads CASSFGRGTGELFF. Here the CDR3 DNA reads TGTGCCAGCAGTTTCGGGAGGGGGACCGGGGAGCTGTTTTTT.

The V and J genes are TRBV11-2 and TRBJ2-1, with TRBD2 as a possible D gene (5 bases). CDR3 length: 15 residues. CDR1 is SGHAT and CDR2 is FQNNGV in the germline V gene. Trimming pared 6 bases from V and 3 bases from J, leaving 15 bases between. Here the CDR3 DNA reads TGTGCCAGCAGAAGGTGGGGAGCGAGCTACAATGAGCAGTTCTTC. It is translated as CASRRWGASYNEQFF.

In this sample, this clone turned up once. In DNA form, the CDR3 reads TGTGCCACCAGCAGAGATTGGGGCCAGGGTAGCAATCAGCCCCAGCATTTT. This translates into CATSRDWGQGSNQPQHF. The chain recombines TRBV15 with TRBJ1-5; possible D gene TRBD1, 5 bases. The V gene's germline CDR1 is LNHNV and CDR2 YYDKDF (reference sequence). The V and J ends lost 0 bases and 0 bases respectively, with 12 bases between them. CDR3 length: 17 residues.

The chain carries TRBV7-2 and TRBJ2-5; 12 positions match TRBD2. The CDR3 has 16 amino acids. Germline values: CDR1 SGHTA, CDR2 FQGNSA. V was pared by 2 bases and J by 2 bases, with 3 bases of the junction left unmatched. The CDR3: CASSLRTSGVQETQYF. CDR3 in DNA: TGTGCCAGCAGCTTAAGGACTAGCGGGGTTCAAGAGACCCAGTACTTC.

V gene TRBV30 combines with J gene TRBJ2-5, with TRBD1 matching over 7 bases. This CDR3 is built from 13 residues. The germline CDR1 and CDR2 sequences are GTSNPN and SVGIG (reference sequence). V lost 0 bases to trimming and J lost 4 bases; unmatched junction nucleotides: 2. In nucleotides, the CDR3 is TGTGCCTGGAGTGTACAGGGGAGAGAGACCCAGTACTTC. Translating it yields CAWSVQGRETQYF.

V gene TRBV2 combines with J gene TRBJ1-6, with D possibly being TRBD1 (5 bases). The CDR3 length is 15 residues. The V end lost 8 bases, the J end lost 0 bases, and 11 bases lay between the germline ends. CDR1 is SNHLY, CDR2 FYNNEI, per germline. CDR3 protein: CASGTGRSYNSPLHF. CDR3 nucleotides: TGTGCCAGCGGCACAGGACGCTCCTATAATTCACCCCTCCACTTT.

The chain carries TRBV19 and TRBJ1-6; TRBD1 matches 9 bases. There are 13 residues in the CDR3. Per germline, CDR1 LNHDA and CDR2 SQIVND (reference sequence). V lost 8 bases and J lost 8; bases outside the gene matches: 4. In nucleotides, the CDR3 is TGTGCCAGTTCGACAGGGGGAGATTCACCCCTCCACTTT. It is translated as CASSTGGDSPLHF.

This rearrangement joins TRBV29-1 to TRBJ1-2; TRBD1 aligns across 8 bases. V was clipped by 7 bases and J by 3 bases; unmatched bases: 4. The CDR3 covers 12 residues. Germline CDR1 is SQVTM and CDR2 is ANQGSEA. CDR3 nucleotide sequence: TGCAGCGACAGGGGGATTCACTATGGCTACACCTTC. This gives the protein CSDRGIHYGYTF.

This clone was picked up one time. The V call is TRBV7-2, the J call TRBJ1-1; the D is unclear. V shed 7 bases and J shed 5 bases, with 14 bases lying between them. In germline, CDR1 is SGHTA, CDR2 FQGNSA. The CDR3 contains 13 residues. The DNA of the CDR3 is TGTGCCAGCAACACATACTCGGGGACTGAAGCTTTCTTT. Translation: CASNTYSGTEAFF.

This chain links TRBV6-5 with TRBJ1-2; 9 bases map to TRBD1. The germline V gene encodes CDR1 MNHEY and CDR2 SVGAGI. The CDR3 is 14 residues long. V trimming: 6 bases; J trimming: 5 bases; junction bases outside the gene matches: 7. CDR3: CASRTGGALYGYTF. The CDR3, as DNA: TGTGCCAGCAGGACAGGGGGGGCGCTTTATGGCTACACCTTC.

The sample holds a few counts of this clone. The rearrangement links TRBV2 to TRBJ2-1; 7 nucleotides align to TRBD1. From germline, CDR1 is SNHLY and CDR2 FYNNEI. After removal of 6 bases from V and 5 bases from J, the junction contained 7 bases not matched to a gene. The CDR3 spans 14 residues. For the CDR3, the DNA is TGTGCCAGCAGCTGGGACAGCGCGAACAATGAGCAGTTCTTC. This encodes CASSWDSANNEQFF.

This chain connects TRBV7-3 to TRBJ1-6; TRBD1 matches 8 bases. CDR3 length: 15 residues. Germline V lookup: CDR1 SGHTA, CDR2 FQGTGA. The V segment lost 5 bases and the J segment 9 bases; nucleotides outside the gene matches: 9. In DNA, the CDR3 is TGTGCCAGCAGCCTAGGACAGGGAGAGGGTTCACCCCTCCACTTT. It specifies CASSLGQGEGSPLHF.

In this sample, this clone turned up many times. V usage is TRBV5-6 and J usage is TRBJ1-4; D perhaps matches TRBD1 (5 bases). V was shortened by 0 bases and J by 11 bases, with 14 bases between the two germline ends. Germline assignment: CDR1 SGHDT and CDR2 YYEEEE. The CDR3 is made up of 14 amino acids. The CDR3 nucleotides are TGTGCCAGCAGCTTGGTGGGGCCAGAGAGGAAACTGTTTTTT. It yields the protein CASSLVGPERKLFF. The variable domain in full, with the rest retrieved from reference TRBV5-6 and TRBJ1-4, is DAGVTQSPTHLIKTRGQQVTLRCSPKSGHDTVSWYQQALGQGPQFIFQYYEEEERQRGNFPDRFSGHQFPNYSSELNVNALLLGDSALYLCASSLVGPERKLFFGSGTQLSVL.

A note on this clone: An end of the junction does not agree with germline; a read error may underlie this. The rearrangement joins TRBV6-1 to TRBJ1-1, with D possibly matching TRBD1 (6 bases). The CDR3 is 11 residues long. CDR1 is MNHNS, CDR2 SASEGT, per germline. Written as DNA, the CDR3 is TGTGCCAGCAGTGAACCGGGGACACCCATCTTT. Encoded protein: CASSEPGTPIF.

The gene calls are TRBV30 and TRBJ2-2; D gene unclear. Germline V CDR1 and CDR2: GTSNPN, SVGIG (reference sequence). There are 14 residues in the CDR3. V dropped 0 bases and J dropped 1 base, with 6 bases sitting between them. In DNA form, the CDR3 reads TGTGCCTGGAGTGTACGTAGGAACACCGGGGAGCTGTTTTTT. Translation gives CAWSVRRNTGELFF.

The chain carries TRBV7-9 and TRBJ1-5; D is uncertain. The length of the CDR3 is 12 residues. CDR1 is SEHNR, CDR2 FQNEAQ, per germline (reference sequence). V was cut by 3 bases and J by 5 bases, with 5 bases left in between. The CDR3 nucleotides read TGTGCCAGCAGCTTGCAGGATCAGCCCCAGCATTTT. It translates to CASSLQDQPQHF.

J is TRBJ1-1 and V is TRBV11-2; no reliable D call. This CDR3 is built from 14 residues. From germline, CDR1 is SGHAT and CDR2 FQNNGV. V was shortened by 3 bases and J by 5 bases, with 13 bases between the two germline ends. The CDR3, as DNA: TGTGCCAGCAGCTTTGGAGGTTCGGGGACTGAAGCTTTCTTT. It specifies CASSFGGSGTEAFF.

The V gene is TRBV11-2, the J gene TRBJ1-3; D is undetermined. V gave up 5 bases and J gave up 0 bases, with 14 bases separating them. Germline V gene sequence: CDR1 SGHAT, CDR2 FQNNGV. This CDR3 has 16 residues. The CDR3 spells CASSLTAVNSGNTIYF. The CDR3, as DNA: TGTGCCAGCAGCCTTACAGCGGTTAACTCTGGAAACACCATATATTTT.

This chain links TRBV6-5 with TRBJ2-1; perhaps TRBD2 as D (5 bases). This CDR3 is 15 amino acids long. With 7 bases removed from V and 7 bases from J, the gap between germline ends came to 20 bases. In germline, CDR1 is MNHEY, CDR2 SVGAGI. The DNA for the CDR3 is TGTGCCAGCATAGCGAGTTATGGGGAAAGGAATGAGCAGTTCTTC. Translated, it gives CASIASYGERNEQFF.

The chain uses TRBV7-2 and TRBJ2-7; 7 bases are a match to TRBD1. V trimming: 5 bases; J trimming: 6 bases; junction bases outside the gene matches: 10. The CDR3 covers 14 residues. Germline V gene data show CDR1 as SGHTA and CDR2 as FQGNSA. CDR3 sequence reads: CASSPLGTALEQYF. In DNA, the CDR3 is TGTGCCAGCAGCCCATTAGGGACAGCTCTCGAGCAGTACTTC.

The CDR3 sequence: CATSRTINRGGISGNTIYF. The CDR3, as DNA: TGTGCCACCAGCAGAACTATTAACAGGGGCGGAATCTCTGGAAACACCATATATTTT. The chain joins TRBV15 to TRBJ1-3; 7 positions match TRBD1. V lost 2 bases and J lost 0; bases outside the gene matches: 13. Germline V CDR1 and CDR2: LNHNV, YYDKDF (reference sequence). This CDR3 comprises 19 residues.

The chain carries TRBV5-1 and TRBJ2-3, with 7 positions matching TRBD1. V lost 0 bases and J lost 2; bases outside the gene matches: 3. This CDR3 region has 15 residues. Germline CDR1 reads SGHRS; CDR2 reads YFSETQ. The DNA for the CDR3 is TGCGCCAGCAGCTTGGTGGGGACAGACACAGATACGCAGTATTTT. This codes for CASSLVGTDTDTQYF. The full variable domain, completed using reference TRBV5-1 and TRBJ2-3, is KAGVTQTPRYLIKTRGQQVTLSCSPISGHRSVSWYQQTPGQGLQFLFEYFSETQRNKGNFPGRFSGRQFSNSRSEMNVSTLELGDSALYLCASSLVGTDTDTQYFGPGTRLTVL.

This clone was counted once. The genes are TRBV6-5 and TRBJ1-4, with D maybe TRBD1 (6 bases). The CDR3 has 15 residues. Germline CDR1 MNHEY, CDR2 SVGAGI. Trimming stripped 11 bases from V and 5 bases from J, with 21 bases between. The CDR3 nucleotides read TGTGCCGCGAGCGAGAGGGGGATTATGAATGAAAAACTGTTTTTT. It is translated as CAASERGIMNEKLFF.

The gene calls are TRBV5-1 and TRBJ2-7; 8 bases map to TRBD2. With V trimmed by 2 bases and J by 7 bases, 11 bases remained unmatched. The CDR3 has 15 residues. Germline-derived CDR1 and CDR2 are SGHRS and YFSETQ. CDR3 in DNA: TGCGCCAGCAGCTTCGGTAGAGCGGGGGAGAGGGAGCAGTACTTC. Amino acid sequence: CASSFGRAGEREQYF.